The next 5 T cell receptor beta chains were all read from a single sample in a study of regulatory T cells in long-lasting Graves disease. Library construction for TCR beta used iRepertoire HTBI primers and Arm-PCR of CDR3 regions. TCRdb ran MiXCR on the multiplex PCR reads and lists one entry per CDR3 protein. The table has around 250,000 distinct CDR3 sequences, about 20% seen once; the top ten hold less than 15%. Time point given: newly diagnosed GD, antithyroid drugs for less than 3 months. Scientists built the TCR library using RNA that was extracted from PBMCs. These data were also filed under a second study, of T cells in Graves' hyperthyroidism and ophthalmopathy.

The material sequenced was peripheral blood mononuclear cells (PBMCs), taken at new diagnosis, from a patient treated with antithyroid drugs. These TCRs come from a woman aged 30 to 39 with Graves disease.

This clonotype has a count of ten or more. The chain combines TRBV11-2 with TRBJ2-1; a weak D match, TRBD2 (6 bases). From germline, CDR1 is SGHAT and CDR2 FQNNGV. CDR3 length: 12 amino acids. Between the trimmed V and J ends, which lost 2 bases and 14 bases, there was a span of 13 bases. The CDR3 loop is CASSLPRGEKFF. The CDR3 DNA reads TGTGCCAGCAGCTTACCCCGCGGGGAGAAGTTCTTC.

This clonotype occurred many times. The V call is TRBV18, the J call TRBJ1-1; tentative D call: TRBD1 (5 bases). V was clipped by 2 bases and J by 1 base, with 11 bases between them. CDR3 length equals 15 residues. Germline V gene data show CDR1 as KGHSH and CDR2 as LQKENI. CDR3 amino acids: CASSPISGQNTEAFF. CDR3 nucleotide sequence: TGTGCCAGCTCACCAATAAGTGGACAGAACACTGAAGCTTTCTTT.

On this clonotype itself: Since a much larger clone is just one base distant, this may be a read error. The conserved closing phenylalanine or tryptophan is absent in this CDR3, likely reflecting a read error. Written as DNA, the CDR3 is TGCAGCGTTGAAGGTGGAGAGACCCAGTACCTC. It codes for CSVEGGETQYL. The rearrangement links TRBV29-1 to TRBJ2-5; D ambiguous. CDR3 length equals 11 residues. Germline CDR1 and CDR2: SQVTM and ANQGSEA. Trimming pared 1 base from V and 4 bases from J, leaving 4 bases between.

This clonotype was recorded at least ten times. The CDR3 bases are TGCAGTGCTGTATACAATGAGCAGTTCTTC. Translating gives CSAVYNEQFF. The chain couples TRBV20-1 to TRBJ2-1; D not resolved. Between the trimmed V and J ends, which lost 5 bases and 4 bases, there was a span of 3 bases. CDR3 length: 10 amino acids. Germline CDR1 reads DFQATT; CDR2 reads SNEGSKA (reference sequence).

The rearrangement uses TRBV14 and TRBJ1-1; 7 nucleotides match TRBD1. V lost 0 bases, J lost 1 base, and 8 bases stayed unmatched. The CDR3 contains 17 residues. CDR1 SGHDN and CDR2 FVKESK come from the germline V gene. The DNA for the CDR3 is TGTGCCAGCAGCCAAGATCCCCTTAGACAGGGGAACACTGAAGCTTTCTTT. Protein: CASSQDPLRQGNTEAFF.